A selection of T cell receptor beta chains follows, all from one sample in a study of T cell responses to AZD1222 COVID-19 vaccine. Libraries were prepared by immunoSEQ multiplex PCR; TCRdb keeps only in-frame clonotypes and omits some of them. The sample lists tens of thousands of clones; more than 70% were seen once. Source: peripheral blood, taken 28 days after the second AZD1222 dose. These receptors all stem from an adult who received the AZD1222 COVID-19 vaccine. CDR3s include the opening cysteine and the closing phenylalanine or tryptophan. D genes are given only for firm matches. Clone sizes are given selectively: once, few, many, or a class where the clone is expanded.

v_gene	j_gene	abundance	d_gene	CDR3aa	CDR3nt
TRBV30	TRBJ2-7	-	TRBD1	CAWSHGTVHEQYF	TGTGCCTGGAGCCACGGGACAGTCCACGAGCAGTACTTC
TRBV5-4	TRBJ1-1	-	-	CASSLGGTTEAFF	TGTGCCAGCAGCTTGGGCGGGACGACTGAAGCTTTCTTT
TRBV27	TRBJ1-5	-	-	CASSLFSGVGPQHF	TGTGCCAGCAGTTTATTTTCAGGGGTGGGGCCCCAGCATTTT
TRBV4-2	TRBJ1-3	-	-	CASSQEQASGNTIYF	TGTGCCAGCAGCCAAGAACAGGCATCGGGAAACACCATATATTTT
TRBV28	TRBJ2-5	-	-	CASSLPVQETQYF	TGTGCCAGCAGTTTACCAGTCCAAGAGACCCAGTACTTC
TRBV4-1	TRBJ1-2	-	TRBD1	CASSQAWDSLNYGYTF	TGCGCCAGCAGCCAAGCCTGGGACAGCTTAAACTATGGCTACACCTTC
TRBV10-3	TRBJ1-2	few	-	CAISGGNYGYTF	TGTGCCATCAGTGGGGGAAACTATGGCTACACCTTC
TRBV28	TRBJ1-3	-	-	CASSSSTGTSGNTIYF	TGTGCCAGCAGTTCGTCCACAGGGACCTCTGGAAACACCATATATTTT
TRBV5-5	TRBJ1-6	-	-	CASSYREQRSSYNSPLHF	TGTGCCAGCAGCTACAGGGAGCAAAGGAGTTCCTATAATTCACCCCTCCACTTT
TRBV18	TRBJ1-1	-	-	CASSPEGGMNTEAFF	TGTGCCAGCTCACCCGAGGGGGGGATGAACACTGAAGCTTTCTTT
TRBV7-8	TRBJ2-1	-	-	CASSLGLGGAGDEQFF	TGTGCCAGCAGCTTAGGTTTGGGGGGCGCAGGGGATGAGCAGTTCTTC